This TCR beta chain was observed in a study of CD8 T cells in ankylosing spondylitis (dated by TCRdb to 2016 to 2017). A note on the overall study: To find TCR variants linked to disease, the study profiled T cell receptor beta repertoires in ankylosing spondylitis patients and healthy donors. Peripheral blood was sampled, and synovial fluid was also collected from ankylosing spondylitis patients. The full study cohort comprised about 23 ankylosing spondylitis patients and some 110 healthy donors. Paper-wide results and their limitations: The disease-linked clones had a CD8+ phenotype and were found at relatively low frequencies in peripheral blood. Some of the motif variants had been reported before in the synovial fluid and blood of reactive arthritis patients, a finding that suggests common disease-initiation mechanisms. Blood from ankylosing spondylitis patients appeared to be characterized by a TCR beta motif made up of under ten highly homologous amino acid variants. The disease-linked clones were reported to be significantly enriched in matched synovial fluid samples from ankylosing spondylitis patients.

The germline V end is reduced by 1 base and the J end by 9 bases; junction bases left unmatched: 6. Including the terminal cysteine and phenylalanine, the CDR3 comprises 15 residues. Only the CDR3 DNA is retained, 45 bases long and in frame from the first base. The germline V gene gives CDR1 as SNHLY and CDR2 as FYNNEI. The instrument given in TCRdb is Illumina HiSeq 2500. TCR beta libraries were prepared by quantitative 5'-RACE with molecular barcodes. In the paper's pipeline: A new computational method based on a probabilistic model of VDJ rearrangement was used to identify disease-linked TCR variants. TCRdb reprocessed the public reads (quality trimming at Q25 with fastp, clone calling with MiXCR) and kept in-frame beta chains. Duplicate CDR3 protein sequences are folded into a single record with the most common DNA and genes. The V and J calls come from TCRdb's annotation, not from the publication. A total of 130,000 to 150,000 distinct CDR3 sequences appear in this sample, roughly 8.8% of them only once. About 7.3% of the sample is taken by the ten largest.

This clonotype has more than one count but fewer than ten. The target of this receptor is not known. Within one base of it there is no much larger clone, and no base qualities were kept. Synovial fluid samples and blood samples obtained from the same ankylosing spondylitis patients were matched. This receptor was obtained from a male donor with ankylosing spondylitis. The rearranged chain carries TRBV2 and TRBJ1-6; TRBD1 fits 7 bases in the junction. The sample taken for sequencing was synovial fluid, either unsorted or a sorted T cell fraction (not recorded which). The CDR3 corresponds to CASSEGGRGISPLHF. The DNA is TGTGCCAGCAGTGAAGGGGGCAGGGGGATTTCACCCCTCCACTTT. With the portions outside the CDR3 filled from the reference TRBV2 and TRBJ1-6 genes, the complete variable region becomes EPEVTQTPSHQVTQMGQEVILRCVPISNHLYFYWYRQILGQKVEFLVSFYNNEISEKSEIFDDQFSVERPDGSNFTLKIRSTKLEDSAMYFCASSEGGRGISPLHFGNGTRLTVT.